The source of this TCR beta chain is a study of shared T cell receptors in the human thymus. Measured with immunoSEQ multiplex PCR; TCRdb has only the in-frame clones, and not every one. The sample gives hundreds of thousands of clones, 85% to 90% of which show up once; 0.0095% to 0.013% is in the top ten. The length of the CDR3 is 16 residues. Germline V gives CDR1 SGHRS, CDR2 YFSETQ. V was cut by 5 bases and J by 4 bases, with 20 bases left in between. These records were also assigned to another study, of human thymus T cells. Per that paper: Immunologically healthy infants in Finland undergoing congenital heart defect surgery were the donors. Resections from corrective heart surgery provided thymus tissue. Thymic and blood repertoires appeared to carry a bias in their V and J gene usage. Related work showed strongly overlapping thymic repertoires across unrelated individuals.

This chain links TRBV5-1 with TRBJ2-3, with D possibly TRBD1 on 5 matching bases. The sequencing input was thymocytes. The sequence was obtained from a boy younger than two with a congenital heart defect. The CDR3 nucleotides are TGCGCCAGCAGTTGGACACTCAGCGTGTTTCCAGATACGCAGTATTTT. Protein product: CASSWTLSVFPDTQYF.